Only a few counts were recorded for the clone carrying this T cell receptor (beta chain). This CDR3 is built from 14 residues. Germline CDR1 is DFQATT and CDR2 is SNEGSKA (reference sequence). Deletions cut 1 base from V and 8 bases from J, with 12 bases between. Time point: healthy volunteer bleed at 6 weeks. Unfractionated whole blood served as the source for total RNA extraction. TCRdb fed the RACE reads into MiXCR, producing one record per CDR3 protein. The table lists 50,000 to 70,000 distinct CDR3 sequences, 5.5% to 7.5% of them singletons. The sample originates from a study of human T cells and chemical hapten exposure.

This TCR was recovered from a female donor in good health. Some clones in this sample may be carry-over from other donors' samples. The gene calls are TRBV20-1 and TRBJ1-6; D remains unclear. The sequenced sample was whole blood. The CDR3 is CSARGSLGDSPLHF. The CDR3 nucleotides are TGCAGTGCTAGAGGTTCGCTCGGGGATTCACCCCTCCACTTT.